A single sample gave rise to the 2 T cell receptor beta chains below, sequenced in a study of OX40 agonist ivuxolimab in advanced cancers. Here immunoSEQ multiplex PCR was the method, and the copy in TCRdb shows in-frame clones only, minus some. The data contain roughly 76,000 clones, 90% to 95% of them singletons. The material sequenced was CD4+ or CD8+ T cells sorted from blood, taken in a trial of the OX40 agonist ivuxolimab. These TCRs come from an adult with an advanced solid tumor such as melanoma, head and neck, liver or kidney cancer.

The chain has TRBV7-9 and TRBJ1-2, with D possibly TRBD1 on 5 matching bases. The CDR3 spans 15 residues. Germline assignment: CDR1 SEHNR and CDR2 FQNEAQ (reference sequence). The ends were cut back, 6 bases at V and 3 bases at J, with 17 bases in the middle. The CDR3 region is CASRRTRVPDYGYTF. The CDR3 DNA follows: TGTGCCAGCAGGAGAACCAGGGTACCGGACTATGGCTACACCTTC.

The chain is built from TRBV6-6 and TRBJ2-2, with D perhaps matching TRBD1 (5 bases). CDR1 is MNHNY and CDR2 is SVGAGI in the germline V gene (reference sequence). The CDR3 has 14 residues. The V end was cut by 5 bases, the J end by 8 bases, with 15 bases between. This CDR3 reads CASSPGPQGGELFF. DNA of the CDR3: TGTGCCAGCAGTCCAGGGCCCCAAGGAGGGGAGCTGTTTTTT.